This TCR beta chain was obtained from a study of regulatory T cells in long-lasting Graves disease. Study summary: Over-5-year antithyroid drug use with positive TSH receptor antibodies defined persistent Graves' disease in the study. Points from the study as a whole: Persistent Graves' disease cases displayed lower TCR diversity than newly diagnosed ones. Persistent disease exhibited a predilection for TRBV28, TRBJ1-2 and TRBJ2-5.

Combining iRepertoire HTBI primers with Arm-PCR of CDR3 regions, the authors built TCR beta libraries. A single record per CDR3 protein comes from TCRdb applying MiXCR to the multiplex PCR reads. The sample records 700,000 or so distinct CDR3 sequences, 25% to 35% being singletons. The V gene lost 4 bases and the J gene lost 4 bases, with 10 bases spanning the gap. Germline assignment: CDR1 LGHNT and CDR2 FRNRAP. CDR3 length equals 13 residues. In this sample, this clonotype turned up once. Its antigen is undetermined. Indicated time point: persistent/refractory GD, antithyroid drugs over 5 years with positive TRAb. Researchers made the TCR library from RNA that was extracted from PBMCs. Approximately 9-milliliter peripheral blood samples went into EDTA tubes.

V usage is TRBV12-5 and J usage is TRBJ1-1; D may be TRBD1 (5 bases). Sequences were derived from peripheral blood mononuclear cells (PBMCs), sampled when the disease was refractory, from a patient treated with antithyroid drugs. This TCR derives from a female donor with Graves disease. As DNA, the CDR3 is TGTGCTAGTGGTTCCCGTGGGGGCACTGAAGCTTTCTTT. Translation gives CASGSRGGTEAFF.